This T cell receptor (beta chain) was identified in a study of T cell repertoires and HLA-DP antigens. In the study overall: CD4+ T cells were cocultured with HeLa cells expressing HLA-DP.

This clone came up a few times. Its antigen remains unidentified. A read error may produce the germline difference seen at one junction end. The germline gives CDR1 SSHAT, CDR2 FNYEAQ (reference sequence). The CDR3 has 15 amino acids. The primer mix covered 54 TRBV segments and 13 TRBJ segments. The data were produced by immunoSEQ multiplex PCR, yet TCRdb's version contains in-frame clones alone and is incomplete. The repertoire holds almost 90,000 clones, about 89% seen once, with 1.5% to 2% in the top ten. The sequenced sample consisted of CD4+ T cells from PBMCs. The receptor was isolated from a man aged 50-60 years in good health and CMV-seronegative. The genes are TRBV7-7 and TRBJ2-7; 9 bases line up with TRBD1. CDR3 residues: CASSSGTGRSDEQYF. The DNA of the CDR3 is TGTGCTAGCAGCTCCGGGACAGGGCGTAGCGACGAGCAGTACTTC.